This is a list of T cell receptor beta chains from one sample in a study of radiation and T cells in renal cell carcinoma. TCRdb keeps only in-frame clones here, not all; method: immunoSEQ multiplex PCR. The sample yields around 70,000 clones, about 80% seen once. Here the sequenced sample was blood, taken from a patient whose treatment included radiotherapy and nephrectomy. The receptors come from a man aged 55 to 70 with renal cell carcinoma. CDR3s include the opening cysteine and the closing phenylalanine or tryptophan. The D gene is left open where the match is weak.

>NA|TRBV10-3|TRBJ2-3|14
TGTGCCACATGGGCCGGGGCTTACACAGATACGCAGTATTTT
CATWAGAYTDTQYF
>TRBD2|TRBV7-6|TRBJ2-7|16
TGTGCCAGCAGCTTAGGTTCGGGAGGGCCGAGCTACGAGCAGTACTTC
CASSLGSGGPSYEQYF
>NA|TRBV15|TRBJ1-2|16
TGTGCCACCAGCAGGGACCGAACAGGCCCCCCGGGGGGCTACACCTTC
CATSRDRTGPPGGYTF
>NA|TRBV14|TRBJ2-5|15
TGTGCCAGCAGCCAAGGACTCACAGGACAAGAGACCCAGTACTTC
CASSQGLTGQETQYF
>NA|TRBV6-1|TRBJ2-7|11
TGTGCCAGCAGTTGGGGCTACGAGCAGTACTTC
CASSWGYEQYF
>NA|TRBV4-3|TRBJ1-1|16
TGCGCCAGCAGCCAGGGAGGCAGGAGCCCACACACTGAAGCTTTCTTT
CASSQGGRSPHTEAFF
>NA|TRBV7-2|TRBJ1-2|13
TGTGCCAGCAGCTTAGTGGCGGGGTTTGGCTACACCTTC
CASSLVAGFGYTF
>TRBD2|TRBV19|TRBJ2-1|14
TGTGCCAGTAGTATTAGCGGGAGGGATAATGAGCAGTTCTTC
CASSISGRDNEQFF
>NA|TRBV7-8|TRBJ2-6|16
TGTGCCAGCAGCTTAGCTTCCTACTCTGGGGCCAACGTCCTGACTTTC
CASSLASYSGANVLTF
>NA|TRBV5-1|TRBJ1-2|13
TGCGCCAGCAGCCCTGGCGGGCTCTATGGCTACACCTTC
CASSPGGLYGYTF
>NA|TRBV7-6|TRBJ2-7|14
TGTGCCAGCAGCCGGACGGGTGGTGGGTACGAGCAGTACTTC
CASSRTGGGYEQYF
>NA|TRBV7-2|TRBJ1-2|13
TGTGCCAGCAGCTTAGGGGGGGCAGATGGCTACACCTTC
CASSLGGADGYTF
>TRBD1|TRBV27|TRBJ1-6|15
TGTGCCAGCAGTTTATCGACAGGGGTGGATTCACCCCTCCACTTT
CASSLSTGVDSPLHF
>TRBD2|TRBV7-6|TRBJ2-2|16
TGTGCCAGCAGCCTCCTAACGACTAGCGGGAAGCGGGAGCTGTTTTTT
CASSLLTTSGKRELFF